This T cell receptor (beta chain) was captured in a study of shared clonotypes between healthy human individuals. The method was immunoSEQ multiplex PCR; TCRdb's version includes in-frame clones alone and lacks a portion of them. Seen here are more than 2 million clones, approximately 94% observed once, and the top ten hold over 0.1%. Trimming removed 3 bases from V and 2 bases from J, with 11 bases in between. CDR1 and CDR2 (germline): LNHDA, SQIVND (reference sequence). There are 15 residues in the CDR3. The chain joins TRBV19 to TRBJ1-5; D is possibly TRBD1 (5 bases). The receptor comes from a man aged 18 to 29 in good health. The material sequenced was naive CD4+ T cells sorted from blood. Subset: CD45RA+ positively selected. CDR3 loop: CASSMGPQGNQPQHF. As DNA, the CDR3 is TGTGCCAGTAGTATGGGACCCCAGGGCAATCAGCCCCAGCATTTT.